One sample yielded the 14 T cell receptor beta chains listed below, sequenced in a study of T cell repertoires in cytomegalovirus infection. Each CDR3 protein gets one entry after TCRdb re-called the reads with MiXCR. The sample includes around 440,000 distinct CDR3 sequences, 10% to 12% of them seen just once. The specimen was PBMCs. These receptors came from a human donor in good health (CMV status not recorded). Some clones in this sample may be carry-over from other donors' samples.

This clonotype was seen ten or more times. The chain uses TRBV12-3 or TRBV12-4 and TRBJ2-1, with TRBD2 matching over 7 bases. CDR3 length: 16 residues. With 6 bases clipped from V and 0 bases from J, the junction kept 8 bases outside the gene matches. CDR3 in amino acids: CASRGRGVSSYNEQFF. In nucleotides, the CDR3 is TGTGCCAGCAGGGGCCGGGGGGTAAGCTCCTACAATGAGCAGTTCTTC.

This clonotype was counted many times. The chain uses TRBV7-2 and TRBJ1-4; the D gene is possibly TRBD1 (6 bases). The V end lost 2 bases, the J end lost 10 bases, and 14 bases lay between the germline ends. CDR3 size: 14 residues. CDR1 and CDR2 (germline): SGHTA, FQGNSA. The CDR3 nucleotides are TGTGCCAGCAGCTTACAACAGGGTGAAGGAAAACTGTTTTTT. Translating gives CASSLQQGEGKLFF.

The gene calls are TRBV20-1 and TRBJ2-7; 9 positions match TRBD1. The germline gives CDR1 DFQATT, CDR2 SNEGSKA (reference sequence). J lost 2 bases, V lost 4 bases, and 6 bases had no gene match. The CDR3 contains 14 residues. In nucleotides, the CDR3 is TGCAGTGCTATCGGGACAGGGAGGGCCTACGAGCAGTACTTC. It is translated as CSAIGTGRAYEQYF.

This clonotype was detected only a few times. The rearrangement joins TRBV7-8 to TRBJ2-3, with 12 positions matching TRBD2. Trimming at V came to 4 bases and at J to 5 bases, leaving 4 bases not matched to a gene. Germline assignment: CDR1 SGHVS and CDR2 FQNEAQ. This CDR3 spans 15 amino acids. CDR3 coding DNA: TGTGCCAGCAGCTCGGGACTAGCGGGTAGAGATACGCAGTATTTT. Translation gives CASSSGLAGRDTQYF.

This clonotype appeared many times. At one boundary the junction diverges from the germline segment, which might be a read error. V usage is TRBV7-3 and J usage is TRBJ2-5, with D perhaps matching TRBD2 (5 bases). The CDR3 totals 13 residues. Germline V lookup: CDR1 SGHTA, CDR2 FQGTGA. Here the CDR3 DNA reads TGTGCCAGCAGCTTATTTAGCGAAGAGTCCCAGTACTTC. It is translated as CASSLFSEESQYF. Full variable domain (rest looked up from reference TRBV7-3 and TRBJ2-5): GAGVSQTPSNKVTEKGKYVELRCDPISGHTALYWYRQSLGQGPEFLIYFQGTGAADDSGLPNDRFFAVRPEGSVSTLKIQRTERGDSAVYLCASSLFSEESQYFGPGTRLLVL.

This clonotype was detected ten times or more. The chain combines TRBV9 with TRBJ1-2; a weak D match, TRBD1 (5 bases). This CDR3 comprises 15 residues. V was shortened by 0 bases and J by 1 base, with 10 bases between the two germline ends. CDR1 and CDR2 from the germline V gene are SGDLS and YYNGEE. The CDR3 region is CASSVGQSYNYGYTF. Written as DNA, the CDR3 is TGTGCCAGCAGCGTAGGACAGTCGTATAACTATGGCTACACCTTC.

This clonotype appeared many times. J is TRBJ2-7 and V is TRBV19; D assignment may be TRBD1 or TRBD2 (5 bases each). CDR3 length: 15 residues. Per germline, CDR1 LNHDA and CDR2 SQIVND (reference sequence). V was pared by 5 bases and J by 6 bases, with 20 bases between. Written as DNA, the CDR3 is TGTGCCAGTAGTGCCCCGGGACGGACCTCAGGCGAGCAGTACTTC. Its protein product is CASSAPGRTSGEQYF.

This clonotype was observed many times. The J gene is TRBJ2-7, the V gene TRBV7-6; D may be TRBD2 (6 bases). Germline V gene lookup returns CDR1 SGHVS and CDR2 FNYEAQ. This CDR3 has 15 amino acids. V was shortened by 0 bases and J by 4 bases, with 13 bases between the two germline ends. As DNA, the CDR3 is TGTGCCAGCAGCTTAGCGCGGGCGGGAAAATACGAGCAGTACTTC. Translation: CASSLARAGKYEQYF.

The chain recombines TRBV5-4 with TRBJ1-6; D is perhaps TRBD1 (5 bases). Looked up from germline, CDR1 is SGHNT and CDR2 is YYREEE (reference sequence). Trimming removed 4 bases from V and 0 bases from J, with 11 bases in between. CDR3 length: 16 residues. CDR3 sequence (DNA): TGTGCCAGCAGCCCCGGACATAGCTCCTATAATTCACCCCTCCACTTT. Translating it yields CASSPGHSSYNSPLHF.

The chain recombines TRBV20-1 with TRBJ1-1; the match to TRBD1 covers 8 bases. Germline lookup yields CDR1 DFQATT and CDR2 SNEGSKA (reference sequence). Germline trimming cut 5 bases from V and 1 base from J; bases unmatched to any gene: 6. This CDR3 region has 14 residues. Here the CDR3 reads CSASRGPGNTEAFF. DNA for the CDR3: TGCAGTGCTTCCAGGGGGCCAGGGAACACTGAAGCTTTCTTT.

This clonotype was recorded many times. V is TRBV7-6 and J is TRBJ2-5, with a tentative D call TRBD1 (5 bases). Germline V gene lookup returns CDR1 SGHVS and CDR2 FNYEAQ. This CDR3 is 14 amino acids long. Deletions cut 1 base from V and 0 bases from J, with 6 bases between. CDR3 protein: CASSLEGYQETQYF. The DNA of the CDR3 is TGTGCCAGCAGCTTAGAGGGGTACCAAGAGACCCAGTACTTC.

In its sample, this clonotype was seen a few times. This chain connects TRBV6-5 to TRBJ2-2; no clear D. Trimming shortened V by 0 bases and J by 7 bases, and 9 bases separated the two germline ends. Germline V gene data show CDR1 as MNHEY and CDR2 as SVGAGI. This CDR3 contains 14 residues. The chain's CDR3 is CASSYSNRYGELFF. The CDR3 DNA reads TGTGCCAGCAGTTACTCGAACAGATACGGGGAGCTGTTTTTT.

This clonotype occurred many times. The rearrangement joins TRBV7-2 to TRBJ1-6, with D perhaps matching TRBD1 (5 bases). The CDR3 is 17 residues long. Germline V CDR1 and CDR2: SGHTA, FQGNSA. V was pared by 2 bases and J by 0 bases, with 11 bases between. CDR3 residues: CASSLPYRSSYNSPLHF. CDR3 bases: TGTGCCAGCAGCTTACCGTACAGGAGCTCCTATAATTCACCCCTCCACTTT. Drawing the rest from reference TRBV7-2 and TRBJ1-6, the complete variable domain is GAGVSQSPSNKVTEKGKDVELRCDPISGHTALYWYRQSLGQGLEFLIYFQGNSAPDKSGLPSDRFSAERTGGSVSTLTIQRTQQEDSAVYLCASSLPYRSSYNSPLHFGNGTRLTVT.

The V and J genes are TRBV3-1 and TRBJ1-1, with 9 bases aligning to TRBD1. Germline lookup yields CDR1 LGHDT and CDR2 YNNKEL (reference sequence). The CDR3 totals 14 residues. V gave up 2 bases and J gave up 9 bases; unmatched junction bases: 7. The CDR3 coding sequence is TGTGCCAGCAGCCAATCGGGACAGGGAAGAAAAGCTTTCTTT. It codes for CASSQSGQGRKAFF. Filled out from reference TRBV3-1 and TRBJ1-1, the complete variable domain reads DTAVSQTPKYLVTQMGNDKSIKCEQNLGHDTMYWYKQDSKKFLKIMFSYNNKELIINETVPNRFSPKSPDKAHLNLHINSLELGDSAVYFCASSQSGQGRKAFFGQGTRLTVV.